A selection of T cell receptor beta chains follows, all from one sample in a study of T cells in Graves' hyperthyroidism and ophthalmopathy. Each CDR3 protein is one row after TCRdb ran MiXCR on the multiplex PCR reads. This sample has around 580,000 distinct CDR3 sequences, with 16% found just once. Sequencing was performed on blood. Receptor source: a woman between 18 and 30 years old with Graves' hyperthyroidism. Both conserved end residues are part of each CDR3. A D gene is named only where the DNA matches it firmly. For some rows the clone size is stated as once, few or many, or as a class when expanded; others skip it.

cdr3_aa | cdr3_nt | v_call | clone_size | j_call | d_call
CSAVSTETQYF | TGCAGTGCTGTCTCGACGGAGACCCAGTACTTC | TRBV20-1 | few | TRBJ2-5 | -
CSAPGPGVTEAFF | TGCAGTGCCCCCGGTCCCGGGGTGACTGAAGCTTTCTTT | TRBV20-1 | many | TRBJ1-1 | -
CSARDGAYEQYF | TGCAGTGCTAGAGATGGAGCCTACGAGCAGTACTTC | TRBV20-1 | few | TRBJ2-7 | -
CSAPGQSYNSPLHF | TGCAGTGCGCCTGGACAGTCCTATAATTCACCCCTCCACTTT | TRBV20-1 | - | TRBJ1-6 | -
CASGLGQGRNEKLFF | TGTGCCAGCGGCCTTGGACAGGGTCGAAATGAAAAACTGTTTTTT | TRBV28 | many | TRBJ1-4 | TRBD1
CASSRMGYEQYF | TGTGCCAGCAGCAGAATGGGCTACGAGCAGTACTTC | TRBV12-3/TRBV12-4 | many | TRBJ2-7 | -
CASNPWGTGGAYNEQFF | TGTGCCAGCAACCCCTGGGGAACGGGAGGTGCATACAATGAGCAGTTCTTC | TRBV14 | - | TRBJ2-1 | TRBD2
CATSDPLDSGPSSYNEQFF | TGTGCCACCAGTGATCCCCTGGATAGCGGCCCAAGCTCCTACAATGAGCAGTTCTTC | TRBV24-1 | few | TRBJ2-1 | -
CASRTAGTRITDTQYF | TGTGCCAGCAGAACAGCGGGGACTAGAATCACAGATACGCAGTATTTT | TRBV27 | many | TRBJ2-3 | TRBD2
CASSLRYLAGPQETQYF | TGTGCCAGCAGTCTCCGATACCTAGCGGGCCCCCAAGAGACCCAGTACTTC | TRBV28 | - | TRBJ2-5 | TRBD2
CSALPGVRMNTEAFF | TGCAGTGCCCTCCCGGGGGTGCGTATGAACACTGAAGCTTTCTTT | TRBV20-1 | many | TRBJ1-1 | -
CASSEDRVWETQYF | TGTGCCAGCAGTGAAGACAGGGTATGGGAGACCCAGTACTTC | TRBV6-1 | - | TRBJ2-5 | -
CASSHQTQGDSYNSPLHF | TGCGCCAGCAGCCACCAGACACAGGGAGACTCCTATAATTCACCCCTCCACTTT | TRBV5-1 | few | TRBJ1-6 | -
CASSFGAENTEAFF | TGTGCCAGCAGTTTCGGGGCAGAGAACACTGAAGCTTTCTTT | TRBV12-3/TRBV12-4 | many | TRBJ1-1 | -
CATTGGTGVKAEAFF | TGTGCCACCACCGGGGGGACAGGGGTTAAGGCTGAAGCTTTCTTT | TRBV28 | many | TRBJ1-1 | TRBD1
CASTTGDRGRYEQYF | TGTGCCAGCACTACTGGGGACAGGGGGCGATACGAGCAGTACTTC | TRBV11-3 | many | TRBJ2-7 | TRBD1
CASSPGGGATYEQYF | TGTGCCAGCAGCCCCGGGGGGGGCGCAACCTACGAGCAGTACTTC | TRBV11-1 | - | TRBJ2-7 | TRBD2
CASRKTGVGYEQYF | TGTGCCAGCAGAAAGACAGGGGTGGGCTACGAGCAGTACTTC | TRBV2 | many | TRBJ2-7 | TRBD1
CASRSRDRVTYEQYF | TGTGCCAGCAGAAGCCGGGACAGGGTTACCTACGAGCAGTACTTC | TRBV11-3 | once | TRBJ2-7 | TRBD1
CASSPRDSPDTQYF | TGTGCCAGCAGCCCCCGGGACTCCCCAGATACGCAGTATTTT | TRBV7-2 | few | TRBJ2-3 | -
CASSSEMGLYNEQFF | TGCGCCAGCAGCTCGGAGATGGGACTTTACAATGAGCAGTTCTTC | TRBV5-1 | - | TRBJ2-1 | -
CASSLSGGFNTGELFF | TGTGCCAGCAGTTTATCGGGGGGATTTAACACCGGGGAGCTGTTTTTT | TRBV27 | - | TRBJ2-2 | -
CASSSPRVSNTEAFF | TGTGCCAGCAGCTCCCCCAGGGTTTCGAACACTGAAGCTTTCTTT | TRBV12-3/TRBV12-4 | many | TRBJ1-1 | -
CASSDGAGGTDTQYF | TGTGCCAGCAGCGACGGAGCGGGGGGCACAGATACGCAGTATTTT | TRBV7-3 | many | TRBJ2-3 | TRBD2
CASSFGGRGYTF | TGTGCCAGCAGTTTCGGGGGTCGTGGCTACACCTTC | TRBV28 | many | TRBJ1-2 | -
CSAPGAELAKNIQYF | TGCAGTGCCCCCGGAGCGGAGCTAGCCAAAAACATTCAGTACTTC | TRBV20-1 | few | TRBJ2-4 | -
CASRGQTSGRGSGANVLTF | TGTGCCAGCAGGGGTCAGACTAGCGGGAGAGGCTCTGGGGCCAACGTCCTGACTTTC | TRBV27 | - | TRBJ2-6 | TRBD2
CSAKGLAGPGPTDTQYF | TGCAGTGCTAAAGGACTAGCGGGACCGGGACCCACAGATACGCAGTATTTT | TRBV20-1 | many | TRBJ2-3 | TRBD2
CASSVDGREGDEQFF | TGTGCCAGCAGCGTAGATGGGCGGGAGGGCGATGAGCAGTTCTTC | TRBV9 | - | TRBJ2-1 | TRBD2
CSAHPSGGALDTQYF | TGCAGTGCCCACCCTAGCGGGGGAGCATTGGATACGCAGTATTTT | TRBV20-1 | many | TRBJ2-3 | TRBD2
CASSFQTGRQETQYF | TGTGCCAGCAGCTTCCAGACAGGACGCCAAGAGACCCAGTACTTC | TRBV11-2 | many | TRBJ2-5 | -
CSAGNGAKFHEQYF | TGCAGTGCTGGGAACGGTGCGAAGTTCCACGAGCAGTACTTC | TRBV20-1 | few | TRBJ2-7 | -
CASSGRRTSGGATGELFF | TGTGCCAGCAGCGGCCGACGGACTAGCGGGGGGGCCACCGGGGAGCTGTTTTTT | TRBV11-2 | few | TRBJ2-2 | TRBD2
CASHTSSYNEQFF | TGTGCCAGTCACACGAGCTCCTACAATGAGCAGTTCTTC | TRBV12-3/TRBV12-4 | many | TRBJ2-1 | -
CAWTPQYNSPLHF | TGTGCCTGGACACCCCAGTATAATTCACCCCTCCACTTT | TRBV30 | many | TRBJ1-6 | -
CASSRQWGAEAFF | TGTGCCAGCAGCCGCCAGTGGGGGGCTGAAGCTTTCTTT | TRBV12-3/TRBV12-4 | many | TRBJ1-1 | -
CASSNRLADTQYF | TGTGCCAGCAGCAACAGACTAGCAGATACGCAGTATTTT | TRBV6-2/TRBV6-3 | - | TRBJ2-3 | -
CAWSPGRSYEQYF | TGTGCCTGGAGCCCGGGAAGATCCTACGAGCAGTACTTC | TRBV30 | - | TRBJ2-7 | -
CSARDTGLAGGEETQYF | TGCAGTGCTAGAGATACAGGACTAGCGGGAGGAGAAGAGACCCAGTACTTC | TRBV20-1 | many | TRBJ2-5 | TRBD2
CASSQVRSGGYNEQFF | TGCGCCAGCAGCCAAGTTCGGTCAGGGGGATACAATGAGCAGTTCTTC | TRBV4-1 | - | TRBJ2-1 | TRBD1
CASSYSAASGRLEQYF | TGTGCCAGCAGTTACTCTGCGGCTAGCGGACGACTCGAGCAGTACTTC | TRBV6-6 | - | TRBJ2-7 | TRBD2
CASSAQSYGYTF | TGTGCCAGCAGCGCCCAATCCTATGGCTACACCTTC | TRBV2 | many | TRBJ1-2 | -
CASSPQGTPSYQGEKLFF | TGCGCCAGCAGCCCGCAAGGGACACCCTCCTACCAGGGCGAAAAACTGTTTTTT | TRBV5-1 | few | TRBJ1-4 | -
CASSYSLGTLAEQYF | TGTGCCAGCAGTTACTCCCTCGGGACGCTAGCCGAGCAGTACTTC | TRBV6-5 | many | TRBJ2-7 | -